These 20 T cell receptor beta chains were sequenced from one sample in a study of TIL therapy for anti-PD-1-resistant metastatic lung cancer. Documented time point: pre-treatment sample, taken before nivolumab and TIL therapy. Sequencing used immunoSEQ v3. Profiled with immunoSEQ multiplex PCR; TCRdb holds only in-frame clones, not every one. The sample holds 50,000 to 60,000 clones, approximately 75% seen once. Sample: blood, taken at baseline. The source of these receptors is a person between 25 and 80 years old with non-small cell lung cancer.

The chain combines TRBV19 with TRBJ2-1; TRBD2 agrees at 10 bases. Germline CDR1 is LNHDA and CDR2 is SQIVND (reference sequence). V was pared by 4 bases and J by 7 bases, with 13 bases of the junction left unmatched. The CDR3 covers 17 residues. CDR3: CASSTMVSGRPGNEQFF. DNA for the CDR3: TGTGCCAGTAGTACCATGGTTAGCGGGAGGCCGGGGAATGAGCAGTTCTTC. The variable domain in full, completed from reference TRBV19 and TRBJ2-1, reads DGGITQSPKYLFRKEGQNVTLSCEQNLNHDAMYWYRQDPGQGLRLIYYSQIVNDFQKGDIAEGYSVSREKKESFPLTVTSAQKNPTAFYLCASSTMVSGRPGNEQFFGPGTRLTVL.

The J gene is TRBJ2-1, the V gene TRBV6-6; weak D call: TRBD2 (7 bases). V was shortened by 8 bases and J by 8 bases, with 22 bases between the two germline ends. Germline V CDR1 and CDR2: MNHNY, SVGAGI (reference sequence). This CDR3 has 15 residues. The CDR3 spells CASLDRGGSGHEQFF. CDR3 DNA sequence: TGTGCCAGCTTAGACCGCGGGGGCTCTGGGCATGAGCAGTTCTTC.

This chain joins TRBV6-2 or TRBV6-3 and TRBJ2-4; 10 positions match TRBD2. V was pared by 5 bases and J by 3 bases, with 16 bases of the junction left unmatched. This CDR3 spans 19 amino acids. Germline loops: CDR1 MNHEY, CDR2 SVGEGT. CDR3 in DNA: TGTGCCAGCAGTCCACGACTAGCGGGTGGCGCCGTGCTCAAAAACATTCAGTACTTC. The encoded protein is CASSPRLAGGAVLKNIQYF.

The CDR3 loop is CASSPLGTSTDTQYF. CDR3 nucleotide sequence: TGTGCCAGCAGCCCCCTCGGGACCAGCACAGATACGCAGTATTTT. This chain links TRBV11-1 with TRBJ2-3; D assignment may be TRBD1 or TRBD2 (5 bases each). V lost 5 bases, J lost 0 bases, and 12 bases lay in between. CDR3 length equals 15 residues. The germline gives CDR1 SGHAT, CDR2 FQDESV (reference sequence).

The CDR3 sequence is CASSPDMTSGLGELFF. CDR3 nucleotides: TGCGCCAGCAGCCCAGATATGACTAGCGGGCTCGGGGAGCTGTTTTTT. This sequence joins TRBV5-1 and TRBJ2-2, with 10 bases that match TRBD2. V shed 4 bases and J 7 bases; nucleotides not matched to a gene: 10. The germline gives CDR1 SGHRS, CDR2 YFSETQ. The CDR3 covers 16 residues.

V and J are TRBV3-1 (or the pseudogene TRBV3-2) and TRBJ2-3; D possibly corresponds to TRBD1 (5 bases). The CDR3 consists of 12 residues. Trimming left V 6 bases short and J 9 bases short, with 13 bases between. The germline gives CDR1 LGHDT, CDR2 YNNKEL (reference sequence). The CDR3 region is CASRIGPGTQYF. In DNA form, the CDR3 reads TGTGCCAGCAGGATCGGGCCAGGGACGCAGTATTTT.

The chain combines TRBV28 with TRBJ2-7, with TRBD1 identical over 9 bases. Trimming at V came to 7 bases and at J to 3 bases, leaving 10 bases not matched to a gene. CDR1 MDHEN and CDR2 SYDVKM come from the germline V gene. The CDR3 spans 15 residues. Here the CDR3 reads CASTPPGTGSYEQYF. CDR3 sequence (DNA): TGTGCCAGCACACCTCCCGGGACAGGGAGCTACGAGCAGTACTTC.

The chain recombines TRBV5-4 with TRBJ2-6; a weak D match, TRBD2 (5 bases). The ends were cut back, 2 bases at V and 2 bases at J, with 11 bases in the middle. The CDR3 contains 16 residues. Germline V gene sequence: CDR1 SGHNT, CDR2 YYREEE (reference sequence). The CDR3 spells CASSFPGMPGANVLTF. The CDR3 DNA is TGTGCCAGCAGCTTTCCGGGGATGCCTGGGGCCAACGTCCTGACTTTC.

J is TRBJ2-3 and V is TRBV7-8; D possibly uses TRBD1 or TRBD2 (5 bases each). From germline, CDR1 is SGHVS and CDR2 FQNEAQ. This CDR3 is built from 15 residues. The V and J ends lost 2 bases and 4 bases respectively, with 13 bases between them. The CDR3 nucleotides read TGTGCCAGCAGCTTAACAGGCCCCGGGGCAGATACGCAGTATTTT. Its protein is CASSLTGPGADTQYF.

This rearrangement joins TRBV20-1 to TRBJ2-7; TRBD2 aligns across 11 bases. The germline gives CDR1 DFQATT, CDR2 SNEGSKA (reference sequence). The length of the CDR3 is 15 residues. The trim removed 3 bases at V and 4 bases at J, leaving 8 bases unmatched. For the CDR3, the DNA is TGCAGTGCTAGTATTGCGGGACTAGCGGATTACGAGCAGTACTTC. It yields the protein CSASIAGLADYEQYF.

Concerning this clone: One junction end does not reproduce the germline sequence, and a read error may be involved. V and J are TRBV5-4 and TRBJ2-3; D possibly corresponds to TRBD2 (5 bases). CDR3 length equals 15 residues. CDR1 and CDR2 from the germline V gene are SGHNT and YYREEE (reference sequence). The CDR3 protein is CASRLDRRSTDTQYF. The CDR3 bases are TGTGCCAGCAGATTGGACCGGAGGAGCACAGATACGCAGTATTTT.

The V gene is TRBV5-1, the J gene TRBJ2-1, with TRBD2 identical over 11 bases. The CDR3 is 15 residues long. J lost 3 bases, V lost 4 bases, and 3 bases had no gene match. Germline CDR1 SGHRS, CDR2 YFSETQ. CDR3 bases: TGCGCCAGCAGCCCGGGACTAGCGGTCTACAATGAGCAGTTCTTC. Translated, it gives CASSPGLAVYNEQFF. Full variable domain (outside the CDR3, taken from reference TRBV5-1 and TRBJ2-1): KAGVTQTPRYLIKTRGQQVTLSCSPISGHRSVSWYQQTPGQGLQFLFEYFSETQRNKGNFPGRFSGRQFSNSRSEMNVSTLELGDSALYLCASSPGLAVYNEQFFGPGTRLTVL.

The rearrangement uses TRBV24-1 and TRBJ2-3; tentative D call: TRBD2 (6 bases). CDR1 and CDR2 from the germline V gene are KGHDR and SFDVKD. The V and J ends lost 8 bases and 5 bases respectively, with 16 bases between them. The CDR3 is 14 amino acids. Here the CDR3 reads CATMPGRRGDTQYF. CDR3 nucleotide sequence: TGTGCCACCATGCCGGGAAGGAGGGGAGATACGCAGTATTTT.

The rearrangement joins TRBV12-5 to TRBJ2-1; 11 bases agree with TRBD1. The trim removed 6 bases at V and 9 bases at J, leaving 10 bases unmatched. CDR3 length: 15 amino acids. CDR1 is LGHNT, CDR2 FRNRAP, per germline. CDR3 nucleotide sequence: TGTGCTAGTGGGGAAACGGGACAGGGGGTGGGTGAGCAGTTCTTC. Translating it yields CASGETGQGVGEQFF. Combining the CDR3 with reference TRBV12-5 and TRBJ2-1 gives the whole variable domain DARVTQTPRHKVTEMGQEVTMRCQPILGHNTVFWYRQTMMQGLELLAYFRNRAPLDDSGMPKDRFSAEMPDATLATLKIQPSEPRDSAVYFCASGETGQGVGEQFFGPGTRLTVL.

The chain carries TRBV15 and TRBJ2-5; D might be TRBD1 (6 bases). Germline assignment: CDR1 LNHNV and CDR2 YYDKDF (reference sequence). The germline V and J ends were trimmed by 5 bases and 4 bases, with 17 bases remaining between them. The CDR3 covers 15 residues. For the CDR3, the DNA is TGTGCCACCAGCCCTCAAGGGGGAGTTGGAGAGACCCAGTACTTC. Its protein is CATSPQGGVGETQYF.

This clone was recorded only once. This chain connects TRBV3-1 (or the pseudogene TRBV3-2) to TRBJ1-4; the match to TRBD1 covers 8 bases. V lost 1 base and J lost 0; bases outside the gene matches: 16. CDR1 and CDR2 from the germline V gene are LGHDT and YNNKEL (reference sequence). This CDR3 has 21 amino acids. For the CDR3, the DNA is TGTGCCAGCAGCCAAGCCCAAGTGGTCCGGGACAGGACCACAACTAATGAAAAACTGTTTTTT. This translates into CASSQAQVVRDRTTTNEKLFF.

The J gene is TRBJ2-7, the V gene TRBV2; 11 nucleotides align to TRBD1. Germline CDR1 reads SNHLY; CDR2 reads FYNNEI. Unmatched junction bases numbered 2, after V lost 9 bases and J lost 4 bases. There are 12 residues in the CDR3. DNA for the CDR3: TGTGCCAGAGGGACAGGGGGATACGAGCAGTACTTC. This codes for CARGTGGYEQYF.

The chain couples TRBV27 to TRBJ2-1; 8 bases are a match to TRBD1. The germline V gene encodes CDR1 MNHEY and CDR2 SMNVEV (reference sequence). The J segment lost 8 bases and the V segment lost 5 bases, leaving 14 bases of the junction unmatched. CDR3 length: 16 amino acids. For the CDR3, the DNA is TGTGCCAGCAGTAAAACGACAGGGGAAAACCGGTATGAGCAGTTCTTC. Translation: CASSKTTGENRYEQFF.

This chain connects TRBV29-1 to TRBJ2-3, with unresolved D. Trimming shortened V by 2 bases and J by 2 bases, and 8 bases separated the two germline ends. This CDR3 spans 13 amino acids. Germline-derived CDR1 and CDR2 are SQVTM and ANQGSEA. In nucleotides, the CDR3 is TGCAGCGTTGAATTCGGCAACACAGATACGCAGTATTTT. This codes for CSVEFGNTDTQYF.

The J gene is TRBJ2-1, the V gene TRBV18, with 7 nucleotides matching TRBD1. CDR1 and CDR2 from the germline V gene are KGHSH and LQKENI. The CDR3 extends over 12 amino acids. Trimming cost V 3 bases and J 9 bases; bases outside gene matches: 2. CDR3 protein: CASSPGQIEQFF. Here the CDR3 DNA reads TGTGCCAGCTCACCGGGACAGATTGAGCAGTTCTTC.